The present TCR beta chain was sequenced within a study of Ad26.COV2.S vaccination and SARS-CoV-2 variants. Treatment reported: about 20 received Ad26.COV2.S at low or high dose, single or two shots; 5 received placebo; per-sample allocation not given. Vaccine and placebo recipients were sampled on day 63 after the first injection. Between the trimmed V and J ends, which lost 0 bases and 0 bases, there was a span of 19 bases. The CDR3 contains 20 residues. Sequenced by immunoSEQ multiplex PCR; TCRdb stores in-frame clones only, minus some. The sample records approximately 250,000 clones, approximately 90% being singletons.

The chain uses TRBV5-3 and TRBJ1-6; D is possibly TRBD1 (5 bases). TRBV5-3 is placed among ORFs of uncertain function. This sample comprised peripheral blood, obtained in a trial of Ad26.COV2.S vaccine versus placebo. This clonotype originated in a person aged 18-60 years who received the Ad26.COV2.S COVID-19 vaccine or a placebo. The CDR3 DNA sequence: TGTGCCAGAAGCTTGGTTCCGGGACGGAGTGGCTACTCCTATAATTCACCCCTCCACTTT. It encodes CARSLVPGRSGYSYNSPLHF.